This T cell receptor (beta chain) was captured in a study of T cells in narcolepsy. The protocol was immunoSEQ multiplex PCR, while the TCRdb copy is restricted to in-frame clones and leaves out a portion. The repertoire includes tens of thousands of clones, under 85% of them detected once, and around 3% sits in the top ten. Trimming pared 0 bases from V and 1 base from J, leaving 9 bases between. The CDR3 is 16 amino acids. The germline V gene has CDR1 SGHTA and CDR2 FQGNSA. This clone was counted only a few times. Its antigen is not known. Whole-study findings and limits: HCRT-specific and TRIB2-specific autoreactive clonotypes appeared among same-patient CSF and blood CD4+ clonotypes. No autoreactive T cell clone sequences appeared in some memory CD4+ repertoires.

The TCR was taken from a human donor with narcolepsy. The sample taken for sequencing was CD45RA- memory CD4+ T cells from PBMCs. The chain uses TRBV7-2 and TRBJ2-2, with TRBD1 as a possible D gene (5 bases). Written as DNA, the CDR3 is TGTGCCAGCAGCTTAGCGCAGGGTTGGAACACCGGGGAGCTGTTTTTT. Its protein product is CASSLAQGWNTGELFF.